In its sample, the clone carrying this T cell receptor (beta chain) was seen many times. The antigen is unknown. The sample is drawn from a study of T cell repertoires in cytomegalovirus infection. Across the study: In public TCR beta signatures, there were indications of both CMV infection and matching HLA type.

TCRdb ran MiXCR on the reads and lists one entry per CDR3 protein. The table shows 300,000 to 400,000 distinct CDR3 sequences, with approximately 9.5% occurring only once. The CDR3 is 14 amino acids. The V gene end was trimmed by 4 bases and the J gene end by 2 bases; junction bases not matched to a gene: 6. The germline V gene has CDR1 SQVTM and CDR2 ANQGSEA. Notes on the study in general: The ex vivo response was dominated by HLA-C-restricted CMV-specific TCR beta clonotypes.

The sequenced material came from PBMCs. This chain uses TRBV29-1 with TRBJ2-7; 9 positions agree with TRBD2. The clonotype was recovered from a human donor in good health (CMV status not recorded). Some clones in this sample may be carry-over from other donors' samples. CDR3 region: CSVGRAGGPYEQYF. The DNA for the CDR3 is TGCAGCGTTGGGCGAGCGGGAGGACCCTACGAGCAGTACTTC.